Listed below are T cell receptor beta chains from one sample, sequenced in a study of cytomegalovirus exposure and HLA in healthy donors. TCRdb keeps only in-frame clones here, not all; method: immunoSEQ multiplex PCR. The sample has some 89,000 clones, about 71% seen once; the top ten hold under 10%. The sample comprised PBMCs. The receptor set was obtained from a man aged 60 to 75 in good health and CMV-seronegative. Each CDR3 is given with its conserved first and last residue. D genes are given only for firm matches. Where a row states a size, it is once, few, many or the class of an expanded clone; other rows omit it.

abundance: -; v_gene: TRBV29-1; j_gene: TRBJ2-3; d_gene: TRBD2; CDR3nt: TGCAGCGTTGGCCCCGGGGGGATCGGCACAGATACGCAGTATTTT; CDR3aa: CSVGPGGIGTDTQYF
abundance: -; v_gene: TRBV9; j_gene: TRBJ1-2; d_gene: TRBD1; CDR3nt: TGTGCCAGCAGCGTAGGTGGGACAGACGGCTACACCTTC; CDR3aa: CASSVGGTDGYTF
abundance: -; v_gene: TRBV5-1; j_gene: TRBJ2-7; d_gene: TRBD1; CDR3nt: TGCGCCAGCAGCCGGGACAGGGGAAGCGGATTCTCCTACGAGCAGTACTTC; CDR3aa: CASSRDRGSGFSYEQYF
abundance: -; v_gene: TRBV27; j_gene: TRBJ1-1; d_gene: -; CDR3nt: TGTGCCAGCAGTTTAAGGTCGACAGGGAACACTGAAGCTTTCTTT; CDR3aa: CASSLRSTGNTEAFF
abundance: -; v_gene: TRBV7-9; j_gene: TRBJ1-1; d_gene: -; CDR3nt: TGTGCCAGCAGCCACCTCAACCCGGACACTGAAGCTTTCTTT; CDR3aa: CASSHLNPDTEAFF
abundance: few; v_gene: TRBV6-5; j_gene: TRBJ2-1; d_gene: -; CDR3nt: TGTGCCAGCAGTTACTCGGCACAGGAGCAGTTCTTC; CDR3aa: CASSYSAQEQFF
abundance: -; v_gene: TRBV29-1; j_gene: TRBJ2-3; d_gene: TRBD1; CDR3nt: TGCAGCGTTGATCGGCCAGGGGGCAGCACAGATACGCAGTATTTT; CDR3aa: CSVDRPGGSTDTQYF
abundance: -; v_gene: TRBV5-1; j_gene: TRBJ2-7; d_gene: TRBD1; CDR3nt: TGCGCCAGCAGCTTAGGGGGGACAGGGTCCTACGAGCAGTACTTC; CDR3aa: CASSLGGTGSYEQYF
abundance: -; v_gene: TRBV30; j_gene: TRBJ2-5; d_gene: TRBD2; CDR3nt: TGTGCCTGGCCGGGACTAGCGGAAGAGACCCAGTACTTC; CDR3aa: CAWPGLAEETQYF
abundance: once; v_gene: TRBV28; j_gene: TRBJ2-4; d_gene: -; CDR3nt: TGTGCCAGCAGACCAGGGGGCGGGAGGGAAAACATTCAGTACTTC; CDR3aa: CASRPGGGRENIQYF
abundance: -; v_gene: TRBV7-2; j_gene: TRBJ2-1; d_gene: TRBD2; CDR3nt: TGTGCCAGCAGCTCCTTCCTAGCGGGCGGTTACAATGAGCAGTTCTTC; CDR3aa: CASSSFLAGGYNEQFF
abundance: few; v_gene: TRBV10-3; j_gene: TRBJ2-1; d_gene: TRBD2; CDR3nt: TGTGCCATCAGTGAGTCGGGGGGAGGGGTGAACAATGAGCAGTTCTTC; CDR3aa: CAISESGGGVNNEQFF
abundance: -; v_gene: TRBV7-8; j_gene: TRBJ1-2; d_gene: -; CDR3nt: TGTGCCAGCAGCTTAGCGCTAGGGCAGGGTTACGGCTACACCTTC; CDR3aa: CASSLALGQGYGYTF
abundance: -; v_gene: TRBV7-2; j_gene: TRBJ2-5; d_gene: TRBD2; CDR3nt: TGTGCCAGCAGCTCTTTCCCCCGCGGGGGGGAGACCCAGTACTTC; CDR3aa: CASSSFPRGGETQYF
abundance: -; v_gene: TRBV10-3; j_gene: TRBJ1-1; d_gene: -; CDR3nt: TGTGCCATCAGTGACGTTATATACTTGGGAGCCACTGAAGCTTTCTTT; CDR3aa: CAISDVIYLGATEAFF
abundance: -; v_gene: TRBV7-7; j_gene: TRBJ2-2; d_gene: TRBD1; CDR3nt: TGTGCCAGCAGCTTAGCGCGACAGGGCACCGGGGAGCTGTTTTTT; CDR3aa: CASSLARQGTGELFF
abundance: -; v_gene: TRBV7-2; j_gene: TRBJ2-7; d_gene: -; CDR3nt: TGTGCCAGCAGCCCCGACCGCGGCGAGCAGTACTTC; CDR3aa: CASSPDRGEQYF
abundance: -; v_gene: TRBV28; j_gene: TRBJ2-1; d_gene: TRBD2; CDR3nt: TGTGCCAGCAGCCGCCGGACTAGCCGCCTCTACAATGAGCAGTTCTTC; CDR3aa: CASSRRTSRLYNEQFF